The source of this T cell receptor (beta chain) is a study of early T cells in non-severe SARS-CoV-2 infection. The overall study: Unsorted whole-blood RNA was sequenced in bulk, leaving chains unpaired.

Unique molecular identifiers were affixed to single, distinct cDNA molecules. From the 5' RACE reads, TCRdb called clonotypes with MiXCR, one entry per CDR3 protein. Of roughly 60,000 distinct CDR3 sequences in the sample, roughly 13% are singletons; the top ten hold 4.8%. There are a few counts of this clonotype. CDR1 is DFQATT and CDR2 is SNEGSKA in the germline V gene (reference sequence). Trimming took 7 bases from V and 6 from J, leaving 22 bases between them. The CDR3 is 15 amino acids. V usage is TRBV20-1 and J usage is TRBJ2-1; no reliable D call. The sequenced material came from whole blood. The sequence came from an adult who was a healthcare worker with PCR-confirmed SARS-CoV-2 infection or an uninfected control (not recorded which). CDR3: CSGGEFRFGLNEQFF. DNA for the CDR3: TGCAGTGGGGGTGAATTTAGATTTGGTCTCAATGAGCAGTTCTTC.